The rows below give T cell receptor beta chains drawn from one sample of a study of blood T cell repertoires in COVID-19. Sequencing used immunoSEQ multiplex PCR; TCRdb keeps in-frame clones, though not all of them. The repertoire includes some 170,000 clones, around 80% of them detected once, and more than 7.5% sits in the top ten. Sequencing was carried out using peripheral blood. These receptors all come from a woman in her 70s with acute or convalescent COVID-19. CDR3s include the opening cysteine and the closing phenylalanine or tryptophan. Each record gives: CDR3 DNA, CDR3 protein, clone size, J gene, V gene, D gene. A D gene is named only where the DNA matches it firmly. Size is omitted from some rows. Given values are once, few, many or a class for expanded clones.

TGCGCCAGCAGCCAAGTAATCGGTGAAAAACTGTTTTTT | CASSQVIGEKLFF | NA | TRBJ1-4 | TRBV4-1 | NA
TGTGCCAGCAGTTTAACTAGAAACACAGATACGCAGTATTTT | CASSLTRNTDTQYF | NA | TRBJ2-3 | TRBV27 | NA
TGTGCCAGCAGGTTGACAGGGGGCGCGGGCACTGAAGCTTTCTTT | CASRLTGGAGTEAFF | NA | TRBJ1-1 | TRBV28 | TRBD1
TGTGCCAGCAGCCAAGATAGGAGGGATCGGGGCTACACCTTC | CASSQDRRDRGYTF | NA | TRBJ1-2 | TRBV4-2 | NA
TGTGCCAGCAGCGCGCGGGGCGGGCGGAACACCGGGGAGCTGTTTTTT | CASSARGGRNTGELFF | NA | TRBJ2-2 | TRBV5-4 | NA
TGTGCCAGCAGTGTATCGAGTGCTTTCTATGAGCAGTTCTTC | CASSVSSAFYEQFF | NA | TRBJ2-1 | TRBV2 | NA
TGTGCCAGCAGCTTACGGGTACTGGCCGAAGCTTTCTTT | CASSLRVLAEAFF | few | TRBJ1-1 | TRBV5-8 | NA
TGTGCCAGCTCACCACCCCGAAAGACAGGGATAAACTATGGCTACACCTTC | CASSPPRKTGINYGYTF | NA | TRBJ1-2 | TRBV18 | TRBD1
TGTGCCAGCAGCCTCACAGGGGGAGGTCAGCCCCAGCATTTT | CASSLTGGGQPQHF | NA | TRBJ1-5 | TRBV28 | TRBD1
TGTGCCAGCAGCACCGGACAATACCCCGAAGCTTTCTTT | CASSTGQYPEAFF | NA | TRBJ1-1 | TRBV11-2 | NA
TGTGCCAGCAGTCGAGGACGGCGGGGACAGGGCGAGGGTCAGCCCCAGCATTTT | CASSRGRRGQGEGQPQHF | NA | TRBJ1-5 | TRBV6-6 | TRBD1
TGCAGCGTCTTAGGACAGGGGAAAAATGAGCAGTTCTTC | CSVLGQGKNEQFF | NA | TRBJ2-1 | TRBV29-1 | TRBD1
TGTGCCAGCAGCCAAGTGGGACAGAGTAACGAGCAGTACTTC | CASSQVGQSNEQYF | once | TRBJ2-7 | TRBV3-1/TRBV3-2 | TRBD1
TGCGCCAGCAGCTTGAGCGTACAGGGGATGAACACTGAAGCTTTCTTT | CASSLSVQGMNTEAFF | NA | TRBJ1-1 | TRBV5-1 | TRBD1
TGCGCCAGCACAACTTCGACAGGGGAGAATTCACCCCTCCACTTT | CASTTSTGENSPLHF | few | TRBJ1-6 | TRBV5-1 | TRBD1
TGTGCCTGGGAGGGGAGGAAGGAAAAACTGTTTTTT | CAWEGRKEKLFF | once | TRBJ1-4 | TRBV30 | NA
TGTGCCAGCAGACCTTCGATGCGGGTCCTTAATGAAAAACTGTTTTTT | CASRPSMRVLNEKLFF | NA | TRBJ1-4 | TRBV6-2/TRBV6-3 | NA
TGTGCCAGTAGTCCAGACAGGGGGCGGAACACTGAAGCTTTCTTT | CASSPDRGRNTEAFF | NA | TRBJ1-1 | TRBV19 | TRBD1
TGTGCCAGCAGCCCGTACCAAGAGACCCAGTACTTC | CASSPYQETQYF | NA | TRBJ2-5 | TRBV5-4 | NA
TGTGCCAGCAGTTTATCTCTGGGAGGGGGGAACACTGAAGCTTTCTTT | CASSLSLGGGNTEAFF | few | TRBJ1-1 | TRBV28 | NA
TGTGCCAGCAGTTTACAGGGAATTAACTACAATGAGCAGTTCTTC | CASSLQGINYNEQFF | NA | TRBJ2-1 | TRBV27 | NA
TGTGCCAGCAGTTATCCGGGACTAGCGGGATACAATGAGCAGTTCTTC | CASSYPGLAGYNEQFF | NA | TRBJ2-1 | TRBV6-2/TRBV6-3 | TRBD2
TGTGCCAGCAGTGAAGCCCCACGGGAGCGCTCCTACGAGCAGTACTTC | CASSEAPRERSYEQYF | once | TRBJ2-7 | TRBV2 | NA
TGCGCCAGCAGTGAGCGAGTTCGTCCTAATGAAAAACTGTTTTTT | CASSERVRPNEKLFF | NA | TRBJ1-4 | TRBV4-3 | NA
TGTGCCAGCAGTTTAGGGCCAGGGAACTATGGCTACACCTTC | CASSLGPGNYGYTF | NA | TRBJ1-2 | TRBV28 | NA
TGTGCCAGCAGCGGGACAGAGTATGAAAAACTGTTTTTT | CASSGTEYEKLFF | NA | TRBJ1-4 | TRBV5-6 | TRBD1
TGTGCCAGCAGCCCTAACCTTGGCAATCAGCCCCAGCATTTT | CASSPNLGNQPQHF | few | TRBJ1-5 | TRBV7-2 | NA
TGTGCCAGCAGCTCAGGAATCGGGGTTGGTGGCTACACCTTC | CASSSGIGVGGYTF | NA | TRBJ1-2 | TRBV7-2 | NA
TGCAGCGCCGTAATCAGGGGCGGCACTGAAGCTTTCTTT | CSAVIRGGTEAFF | few | TRBJ1-1 | TRBV29-1 | NA
TGTGCCACCAGCAGAGATATAGGAGACTCTTCACCCCTCCACTTT | CATSRDIGDSSPLHF | NA | TRBJ1-6 | TRBV15 | NA
TGTGCCAGCAGCTCGTACAGGGGGAAAGAGACCCAGTACTTC | CASSSYRGKETQYF | NA | TRBJ2-5 | TRBV11-2 | TRBD1
TGTGCCAGTAGTAAACAGGGGATCTACGAGCAGTACTTC | CASSKQGIYEQYF | few | TRBJ2-7 | TRBV19 | TRBD1
TGTGCCAGCAGCTTTGGTGGTAGCGGGGCCCCAGATACGCAGTATTTT | CASSFGGSGAPDTQYF | NA | TRBJ2-3 | TRBV7-9 | TRBD2
TGTGCCAGCAGTTACAGGAGTGACTCTGGAAACACCATATATTTT | CASSYRSDSGNTIYF | NA | TRBJ1-3 | TRBV6-5 | NA
TGTGCCAGTACCGCGGGATATGCGGCCGCCACCCAACAGTATTTT | CASTAGYAAATQQYF | NA | TRBJ2-3 | TRBV19 | NA
TGTGCCAGCTCAGCAAATGCTTTCGGGACAGTTAACACTGAAGCTTTCTTT | CASSANAFGTVNTEAFF | once | TRBJ1-1 | TRBV18 | TRBD1
TGTGCCAGTAGCTCCCCGGACAGGGGTCAGCACACTGAAGCTTTCTTT | CASSSPDRGQHTEAFF | NA | TRBJ1-1 | TRBV5-4 | TRBD1
TGTGCCAGCAGTGCCGTGACTAGCGGGCCCGGGGAGCTGTTTTTT | CASSAVTSGPGELFF | NA | TRBJ2-2 | TRBV27 | TRBD2
TGTGCCACCAGACAGGGCGGTTCGAGTCAGCCCCAGCATTTT | CATRQGGSSQPQHF | NA | TRBJ1-5 | TRBV6-6 | TRBD1
TGTGCCATCAGTGATAGGGCAGGGGGGACTGAAGCTTTCTTT | CAISDRAGGTEAFF | NA | TRBJ1-1 | TRBV10-3 | TRBD1
TGTGCCAGCAGTTCCAAGACGGGACAGTCTGAAGGCTACACCTTC | CASSSKTGQSEGYTF | NA | TRBJ1-2 | TRBV28 | TRBD1
TGTGCCAGCAGCCTAGGACAGGGTTTGGGCTACACCTTC | CASSLGQGLGYTF | NA | TRBJ1-2 | TRBV12-3/TRBV12-4 | TRBD1
TGTGCCAGCAGCTTAGATGGACAGCCTCGAGAGACCCAGTACTTC | CASSLDGQPRETQYF | NA | TRBJ2-5 | TRBV7-2 | NA
TGTGCCAGCCACCTAAGCAATGAGCAGTTCTTC | CASHLSNEQFF | NA | TRBJ2-1 | TRBV11-2 | NA
TGTGCCAGCAGCCAGGTTCCGGGGAACACTGAAGCTTTCTTT | CASSQVPGNTEAFF | once | TRBJ1-1 | TRBV3-1/TRBV3-2 | NA